This TCR beta chain was profiled in a study of tumor-infiltrating lymphocytes in primary liver carcinoma. Unsorted bulk tissue (roughly 17-34 mg) underwent RNA and DNA co-extraction. Chronic HBV infection was present, with no prior treatment. Starting material of about 450 ng total RNA yielded TCR beta cDNA via a constant-region primer. Sequencing libraries for TCR beta derived from three nested multiplex PCR rounds that used slightly modified ARM-PCR. Both of the initial two PCR rounds ran for around 9 cycles and employed TRBV1-TRBV30 forward primers alongside a C-beta reverse primer. MiXCR was run by TCRdb on the multiplex PCR reads, yielding one entry per CDR3 protein. The table lists almost 55,000 distinct CDR3 sequences, over 65% of them singletons. As regards this clonotype: Without the conserved terminal phenylalanine or tryptophan, this CDR3 likely stems from a read error.

Looked up from germline, CDR1 is MGHRA and CDR2 is YSYEKL. V lost 2 bases to trimming and J lost 3 bases; unmatched junction nucleotides: 13. The CDR3 sequence is 17 residues long. The specimen was liver tumor tissue from sampling region 2. Subset defined: tumor region T2, inferior pole. This TCR derives from a man aged 35 to 55 with primary liver carcinoma and hepatitis B virus infection. The chain has TRBV4-1 and TRBJ2-7, with 7 bases that match TRBD2. CDR3 DNA sequence: TGCGCCAGCAGCCAACTGGGAGAAACTCGCGGGAGCTACGAGCAGTACTTA. Translated: CASSQLGETRGSYEQYL.